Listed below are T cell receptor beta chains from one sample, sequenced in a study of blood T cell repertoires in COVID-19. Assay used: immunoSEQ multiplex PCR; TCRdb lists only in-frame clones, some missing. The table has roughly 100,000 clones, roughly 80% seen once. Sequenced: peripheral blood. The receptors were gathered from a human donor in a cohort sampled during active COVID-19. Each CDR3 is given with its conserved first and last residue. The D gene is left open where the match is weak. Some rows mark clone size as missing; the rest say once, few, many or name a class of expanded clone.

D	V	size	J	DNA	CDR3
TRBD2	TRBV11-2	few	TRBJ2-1	TGTGCCAGCAGCTTCCTAGCGGGGGGGTACGGAAATGAGCAGTTCTTC	CASSFLAGGYGNEQFF
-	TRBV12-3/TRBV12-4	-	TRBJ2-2	TGTGCCAGCAGTTTACAGGGCACCGGGGAGCTGTTTTTT	CASSLQGTGELFF
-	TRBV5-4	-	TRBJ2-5	TGTGCCAGCAGCTTGGATATCGCAGGGGTGGAGACCCAGTACTTC	CASSLDIAGVETQYF
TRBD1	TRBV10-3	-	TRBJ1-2	TGTGCCATCAGTGAGTCCCTTAGACAGGGGCGCTCTAACTATGGCTACACCTTC	CAISESLRQGRSNYGYTF
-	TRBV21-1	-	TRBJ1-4	TGTGCCAGCAGCCTAATCGGGACAGGGGGATTGGGGTCAACTAATGAAAAACTGTTTTTT	CASSLIGTGGLGSTNEKLFF
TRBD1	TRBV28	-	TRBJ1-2	TGTGCCACCAAGACAGGGAGCTATGGCTACACCTTC	CATKTGSYGYTF
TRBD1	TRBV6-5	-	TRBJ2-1	TGTGCCAGCAGTTACCGGACAGGGGGCTCTGAGCAGTTCTTC	CASSYRTGGSEQFF
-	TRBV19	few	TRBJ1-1	TGTGCCAGTAGTATAGCCGGGACAAGGGCTTTCTTT	CASSIAGTRAFF
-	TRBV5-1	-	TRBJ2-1	TGCGCCAGCAGCTTGGAGGGCGGGGCGGGCGATGAGCAGTTCTTC	CASSLEGGAGDEQFF
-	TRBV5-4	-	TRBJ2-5	TGTGCCAGCAGCTTAAAACAGGGAGGGGAGACCCAGTACTTC	CASSLKQGGETQYF
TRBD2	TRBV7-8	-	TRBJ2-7	TGTGCCAGCAGCTTAGCCCGGGGTAGCGGGGATAGGTCCTCCTACGAGCAGTACTTC	CASSLARGSGDRSSYEQYF
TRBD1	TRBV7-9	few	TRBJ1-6	TGTGCCAGCAGCCCTGATCGGACAGGAGGAAATTCACCCCTCCACTTT	CASSPDRTGGNSPLHF
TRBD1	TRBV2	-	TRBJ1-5	TGTGCCAGCAGTGGGACAGGGGGCAACCAGCCCCAGCATTTT	CASSGTGGNQPQHF
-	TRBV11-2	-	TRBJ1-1	TGTGCCAGCAGCTTAGGAGGGGGATACACTGAAGCTTTCTTT	CASSLGGGYTEAFF
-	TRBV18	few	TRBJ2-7	TGTGCCAGCTCACCAAGGACTCAGGGGTACGAGCAGTACTTC	CASSPRTQGYEQYF
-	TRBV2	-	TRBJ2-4	TGTGCCAGCAGTCCTGCTACCAGCGCGCGGTTTCAGTACTTC	CASSPATSARFQYF
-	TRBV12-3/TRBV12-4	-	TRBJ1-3	TGTGCCAGCAGTTTAGGTAACTCCAACACCATATATTTT	CASSLGNSNTIYF
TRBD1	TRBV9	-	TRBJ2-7	TGTGCCAGCGGGACAGATCTCGAGCAGTACTTC	CASGTDLEQYF
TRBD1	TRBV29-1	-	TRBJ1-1	TGCAGCGTTATGACAGGGACCAACACTGAAGCTTTCTTT	CSVMTGTNTEAFF
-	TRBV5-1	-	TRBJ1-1	TGCGCCAGCAGCTTGTCGGGGGAATGGACTGAAGCTTTCTTT	CASSLSGEWTEAFF
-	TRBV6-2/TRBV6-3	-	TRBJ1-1	TGTGCCAGCAACCCCGGGACATCGAACACTGAAGCTTTCTTT	CASNPGTSNTEAFF
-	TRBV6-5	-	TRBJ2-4	TGTGCCAGCAGCCCCCCGGGAGCCAAAAACATTCAGTACTTC	CASSPPGAKNIQYF
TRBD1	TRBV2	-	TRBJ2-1	TGTGCCAGCAGTTCCCGGACAGGGGGCAAGACGCAGTTCTTC	CASSSRTGGKTQFF
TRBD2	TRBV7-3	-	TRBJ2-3	TGTGCCAGCAGCTTAGTGGGGAGGGGAGTTACAGATACGCAGTATTTT	CASSLVGRGVTDTQYF
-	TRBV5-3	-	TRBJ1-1	TGTGCCAGAAGCAGTTCCTCGAGCGGAGCGAACACTGAAGCTTTCTTT	CARSSSSSGANTEAFF
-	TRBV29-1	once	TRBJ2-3	TGCAGCGTTGTGCGGCCAGGGCACACAGATACGCAGTATTTT	CSVVRPGHTDTQYF
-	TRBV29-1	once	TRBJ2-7	TGCAGCGCCCGGCTTGGGCCCTACGAGCAGTACTTC	CSARLGPYEQYF
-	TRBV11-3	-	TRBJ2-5	TGTGCCAGCAGCTTAGATCCCCATCAAGAGACCCAGTACTTC	CASSLDPHQETQYF
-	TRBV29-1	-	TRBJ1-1	TGCAGCGTTAGCCAGGGAAAGACTGAAGCTTTCTTT	CSVSQGKTEAFF
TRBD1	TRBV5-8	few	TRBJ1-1	TGTGCCAGCAGCTTCGAGGCAGGGGGTTTCGGCTCCGAAGCTTTCTTT	CASSFEAGGFGSEAFF